This TCR beta chain comes out of a study of blood T cells in healthy people across ages. Overall study context: Per every two T cells, about one barcoded beta molecule was captured by template switching. Study results and caveats: Donors of long life had a larger count of naive CD4+ cells and greater diversity than aged donors.

Next came a second PCR, run for about 7 to 12 cycles, which used a sample-barcoded 5' primer along with a J-beta primer mix. The template-switch adaptor was a 5' adaptor with 12 random nucleotides. It tagged each cDNA molecule. One entry per CDR3 protein, called by TCRdb with MiXCR from the 5' RACE reads. The table records about 1.8 million distinct CDR3 sequences, around half of them present only once. Every donor gave ten milliliters of peripheral blood. Trimming took off 0 bases at V and 3 bases at J, with 13 bases between the two ends. Looked up from germline, CDR1 is SGDLS and CDR2 is YYNGEE. The CDR3 has 17 amino acids. Note on this clonotype: Its matching antigen is unknown.

The TCR was taken from a woman in her thirties or forties in good health. The sequencing input was blood. J is TRBJ2-6 and V is TRBV9, with D unresolved. The DNA for the CDR3 is TGTGCCAGCAGCGTAGATTCTGGGGTGATTGGGGCCAACGTCCTGACTTTC. It codes for CASSVDSGVIGANVLTF. The full variable domain, with the rest looked up from reference TRBV9 and TRBJ2-6, is DSGVTQTPKHLITATGQRVTLRCSPRSGDLSVYWYQQSLDQGLQFLIQYYNGEERAKGNILERFSAQQFPDLHSELNLSSLELGDSALYFCASSVDSGVIGANVLTFGAGSRLTVL.